The clone carrying this TCR beta chain was observed a handful of times. Its antigen is unidentified. The data stem from a study of T cells after yellow fever vaccination. The CDR3 length is 14 residues. Trimming removed 2 bases from V and 5 bases from J, with 14 bases in between. From germline, CDR1 is DFQATT and CDR2 SNEGSKA (reference sequence). They built TCR cDNA with 5'RACE template switching, a step that put in a universal primer site and UMIs. TCRdb passed the 5' RACE reads through MiXCR, listing each CDR3 protein once. The table shows 500,000 to 650,000 distinct CDR3 sequences, with over 9% occurring only once. Findings and caveats of the study: Post-booster samples contained most primary-vaccination clones (about 95% CD4, approximately 88% CD8).

V and J are TRBV20-1 and TRBJ2-3; the D call may be TRBD1 or TRBD2 (5 bases each). The starting material was PBMCs, obtained on the day of the yellow fever booster vaccination. This receptor was obtained from a young man who received the YFV17D yellow fever vaccine. DNA for the CDR3: TGCAGTGCTAGAAAATGGGACCGCTTAGATACGCAGTATTTT. Protein: CSARKWDRLDTQYF.